This T cell receptor beta chain was sequenced during a study of cytomegalovirus exposure and HLA in healthy donors (dated by TCRdb to the late 2010s). Regarding the complete study: An earlier analysis of roughly 500 of the donors reported about 300 Gb of sequence data and approximately 120 million unique TCR beta sequences obtained from approximately 180 million T cells. Approximately 300 gigabases of sequencing data and approximately 91 million unique TCR sequences made up an early release that covered over 550 HLA-typed donors. The genetic ancestry cluster associated with self-reported Caucasian donors included roughly 84% of the 300 to 400 genotyped donors. The study aimed to test whether cataloging public T cell receptors could reveal signatures of past pathogen exposure. The study profiled the T cell repertoires of about 720 subjects by immunosequencing and related them to cytomegalovirus serostatus. Besides the first cohort of under 700 subjects, a separate validation cohort made up of some 110 different subjects was used. To predict cytomegalovirus infection status, the study brought together high-throughput TCR immunosequencing, statistical association of individual TCRs with disease status, and machine learning. To study patterns of TCR occurrence, a later analysis re-analyzed previously published TCR beta repertoires from 666 donors and added high-resolution HLA genotyping. The later analysis used no new phenotypic data to find candidate immune exposures, relying instead on TCR beta sequences and their occurrence across donors. In an earlier analysis of 500 to 650 of the donors, high-throughput TCR beta sequencing was used to judge whether each TCR beta V gene segment behaved as functional or pseudogenic. Alongside the repertoire data, information on donor age, sex, ethnicity and CMV serostatus was compiled. Genome-wide SNP genotypes for about three fifths of the roughly 670 donors were used in a later genetic analysis, which treated that subset as a discovery cohort. Every discovery cohort repertoire had been produced on one sequencing platform. HLA typing covered class I and class II loci at four-digit resolution. Typing coverage varied by locus: about 620-630 donors for A, B, C, DRB1 and DQB1; around 560 for DQA1; around 570 for DPA1; roughly 450 for DPB1. Because of strong linkage in the cohort, roughly five DR-DQ haplotypes were treated as single units for association and clustering. Among about 390 genotyped donors of the cohort, an average of approximately 250,000 unique TCR beta nucleotide sequences were sequenced per donor, roughly 18% of them non-productive. The research as a whole found: A cluster of highly shared sequence variants was judged likely to be a technical artifact of the sequencing pipeline. Three of the identified cytomegalovirus-associated TCR beta chains were confirmed in vitro to be specific for cytomegalovirus antigens. A later analysis reported that several top co-occurrence clusters appeared linked to parvovirus B19, influenza, CMV and Epstein-Barr virus. The presence/absence analyses assumed that sequencing depth was roughly uniform across donors, and that assumption may not be true. The classifier was reported to diagnose cytomegalovirus status with high specificity and sensitivity in both the original and validation cohorts. A further reported finding was that TCR beta sequences accurately predicted the HLA-A and HLA-B alleles for most subjects in the first cohort. Some IMGT-functional V segments, including TRBV6-2 and TRBV6-3, could not be told apart with the 87-base-pair reads, so those segments were excluded. A total of around 150 TCR beta chains were listed by the study as associated with cytomegalovirus. Most TCR sequences were seen in very few donors, while some public TCRs were found in many individuals. In an earlier analysis of 587 of the donors, most TCR beta V segments appeared in productive rearrangements about 87% or about 30% of the time, broadly matching IMGT annotations. In a later analysis, TCR association rates were found to vary across HLA loci, with the most associated TCRs seen for DRB1 alleles and the fewest for HLA-C alleles. Because some donors lacked HLA typing at each locus, the association tests relied only on the typed subset. Only TCR beta chains were sequenced in this cohort, and the absence of alpha or paired-chain data limited detectable features. The authors suggested that the approach could potentially be extended to other disease states and immunological phenotypes. Linkage disequilibrium might explain the correlated functional status among segregating V segments, but an unknown experimental factor could not be ruled out. At a false discovery rate of 0.05, a later analysis linked 16,000 or so TCR beta sequences to specific HLA alleles. Immune exposure information for the cohort was limited to CMV serostatus. Because counts were too low, about 18 rarely observed V segments, including chromosome 9 orphons, were excluded from the earlier analysis of around 640 of the donors. Most CMV-associated TCR beta chains appeared to be HLA-restricted in a later analysis, and the HLA associations seemed to be driven largely by CMV exposure. According to a later genetic analysis, donors in an Asian-associated ancestry cluster had fewer N-insertions in productive TCRs than the approximately 610-donor mean. In a later genetic analysis, a missense DCLRE1C variant was associated with V-gene and J-gene trimming of TCR beta chains, and the association was replicated in an independent cohort. A later analysis found that HLA-associated TCR beta chains were more clonally expanded and had lower generation probabilities than equally common non-associated chains. When HLA alleles, especially DR and DQ, strongly co-occurred, TCR associations were difficult to assign to individual alleles.

This clone has a single count. Its antigen is still unknown. Base qualities are not provided; no much larger clone lies one nucleotide away. The cohort comprised 550 to 700 healthy bone marrow donors. All cohort members were sampled while nominally healthy, although unrecorded immune exposures were likely present. The donor was CMV seropositive and was included in the group of 250 to 350 seropositive cohort members. A peripheral blood sample was provided by each donor, and peripheral blood mononuclear cells were used for TCR beta sequencing. The Qiagen DNeasy Blood Extraction Kit was used to extract genomic DNA from the blood cell samples. Library generation was performed with the immunoSEQ multiplex PCR assay. The multiplex PCR relied on a mix of 60 forward primers for TCR Vbeta segments and 13 reverse primers for TCR Jbeta segments. A multiplex PCR assay on genomic DNA amplified the CDR3 region of rearranged TCR beta genes. Amplified TCR beta libraries were sequenced as 87-base-pair reads on the Illumina HiSeq System. As for the original processing: In a later analysis, some 80 million unique TCR beta chains were counted across the roughly 670 repertoires, and roughly 11 million of these chains were shared by at least two donors. A nearest-neighbor algorithm error-corrected the raw reads and collapsed the reads into unique sequences, merging closely related sequences to remove PCR and sequencing errors. To assign V, D and J gene segments, CDR3 sequences were aligned to IMGT reference sequences. Each retained sequence needed at least a six-nucleotide match to both a V gene segment and a J gene segment. A rearrangement counted as productive if the CDR3 had no stop codons and remained in frame with V and J, and every other rearrangement counted as non-productive. CDR3 was defined by IMGT convention, running from the second conserved V-encoded cysteine to the conserved J-encoded phenylalanine. The earlier analysis of fewer than 750 of the donors excluded sequences that lacked an unambiguous match to a single V gene segment. An earlier analysis of about 600 of the donors called V segments functional above 56.7% productive rearrangements and segregating when the between-donor standard deviation exceeded 5%. A statistical classification framework was built to diagnose cytomegalovirus status from the catalog of TCR beta chain sequences. In a later analysis, TCR nucleotide sequences were compared against IMGT/GENE-DB human TR gene sequences so that V and J genes could be assigned. The TCRdist pipeline was used in a later analysis to assign CDR3 sequences and most-parsimonious VDJ recombination scenarios. In a later analysis, each TCR beta chain was defined by its CDR3 amino acid sequence together with its V-gene family, and reads lacking a unique V-gene family were excluded. In a later analysis, 500 to 700 highly shared, low-generation-probability nucleotide sequences were removed to address suspected cross-contamination and a sequencing artifact. For each public chain, a later analysis derived a clonal expansion index from normalized ranks of inferred template counts within each repertoire. In a later analysis, generation probabilities were computed using a VDJ recombination model fitted to out-of-frame rearrangements, and the results were checked against IGoR. In a later analysis, TCR-TCR, TCR-HLA and TCR-CMV co-occurrence was scored with hypergeometric tests, and a repertoire-size bias correction was applied to TCR pairs. In a later analysis, false discovery rates were estimated by permuting HLA or CMV assignments 20 times. In a later analysis, co-occurring TCRs were grouped with DBSCAN, and TCRdist sequence similarity was added when clustering was performed within HLA-allele-positive subsets. Co-occurrence clustering excluded repertoires with fewer than 30,000 or more than 120,000 public chains, plus five with anomalous nucleotide sharing. Entries here come from immuneACCESS through TCRdb and include only in-frame sequences with V and J called. Some clones fail to appear in such tables; in the studies checked, an unresolved V gene covers under half of the shortfall, and the cause of the remainder is unknown. That table gives V, J and clone size, and the DNA gave D and trimming. For this sample the table gives some 100,000 clones, of which 70% to 80% were detected only once. The biggest ten clones account for around 15% of the sample.

The CDR3 covers 14 residues, taking in both the cysteine and the phenylalanine. Only the CDR3 region is kept as DNA, spanning 42 bases read in frame from base 1. CDR1 is given as LGHNA and CDR2 as YSLEER, both from the germline V gene. The trim is 4 bases for V and 5 bases for J, with a gap of 14 bases between the germline ends. This TCR was sampled from a man aged 50-60 years in good health and CMV-seropositive. Recombination joined TRBV4-3 with TRBJ2-5; a tentative D match to TRBD2 spans 6 bases. Material for sequencing was PBMCs. The DNA reads TGCGCCAGCAGCCCCCGTGGGGCGGGGGAGACCCAGTACTTC. Its product reads: CASSPRGAGETQYF.